This T cell receptor (beta chain) came from a study of cytomegalovirus exposure and HLA in healthy donors. PCR involved 60 Vbeta and 13 Jbeta primers. Sequencing used immunoSEQ multiplex PCR; TCRdb keeps in-frame clones, though not all of them. The repertoire consists of under 200,000 clones, with around 77% occurring once and the leading ten covering 2.5% to 4%. This CDR3 comprises 14 residues. Germline CDR1 and CDR2: SGHNT and YYREEE (reference sequence). Between the trimmed V and J ends, which lost 0 bases and 1 base, there was a span of 7 bases. Sequencing was performed on PBMCs. The receptor's source is a female donor in good health and CMV-seronegative. The chain carries TRBV5-4 and TRBJ1-1, with D hard to call. The chain's CDR3 is CASSLDITNTEAFF. CDR3 nucleotides: TGTGCCAGCAGCTTGGACATTACGAACACTGAAGCTTTCTTT.